The 30 T cell receptor beta chains below all came from one sample that was sequenced in a study of identical twins. TCRdb reprocessed the 5' RACE reads via MiXCR and lists one record per CDR3 protein. The repertoire holds around 480,000 distinct CDR3 sequences, with over 12% as singletons. These same records also appear under a second study, on yellow fever vaccine responses in identical twins.

Specimen: CD4+ T cells sorted from blood. These receptors were collected from a woman under 30 in good health.

This chain's CDR3 is CASSQRDRGNQPQHF. CDR3 coding DNA: TGTGCCAGCAGTCAACGGGACAGGGGGAATCAGCCCCAGCATTTT. This chain uses TRBV12-3 or TRBV12-4 with TRBJ1-5; 11 positions match TRBD1. V dropped 5 bases and J dropped 4; count of bases not matched to a gene: 4. CDR3 length: 15 residues.

This clonotype has a handful of counts. The V gene is TRBV7-9, the J gene TRBJ2-2; D unresolved. Trimming pared 4 bases from V and 6 bases from J, leaving 9 bases between. This CDR3 is 13 amino acids long. CDR1 SEHNR and CDR2 FQNEAQ come from the germline V gene (reference sequence). The CDR3 coding sequence is TGTGCCAGCAGCTCCCTCACGGCCGGGGAGCTGTTTTTT. It yields the protein CASSSLTAGELFF.

This clonotype was seen a handful of times. The chain is built from TRBV27 and TRBJ2-1, with 10 nucleotides matching TRBD2. The ends lost 5 bases at V and 0 bases at J; junction bases unmatched: 16. Germline V gene sequence: CDR1 MNHEY, CDR2 SMNVEV (reference sequence). This CDR3 has 20 amino acids. In DNA, the CDR3 is TGTGCCAGCAGTCCAAGGTCGACAGTACTAGCGGGGAGCTCCTACAATGAGCAGTTCTTC. It translates to CASSPRSTVLAGSSYNEQFF.

For this clonotype: The limits of the CDR3 on the DNA are not certain, so only TCRdb's listed CDR3 is given. V usage is TRBV6-5 and J usage is TRBJ1-1. Germline-derived CDR1 and CDR2 are MNHEY and SVGAGI. Counting both end residues, the CDR3 totals 15 amino acids. The CDR3 protein is CASSSSGALATEAFF.

This clonotype was detected only a few times. The chain links TRBV20-1 to TRBJ2-1; 8 bases align to TRBD2. CDR3 size: 12 residues. The V gene's germline CDR1 is DFQATT and CDR2 SNEGSKA (reference sequence). The V and J ends lost 5 bases and 16 bases, in that order; junction bases with no gene match: 13. In DNA form, the CDR3 reads TGCAGTGCTCCCGGGGTCGGGGGGGGATATTTCTTC. Its translation: CSAPGVGGGYFF.

This clonotype was seen repeatedly, ten times or more. The genes are TRBV7-2 and TRBJ2-7, with D possibly TRBD1 on 6 matching bases. The V and J ends lost 10 bases and 6 bases respectively, with 19 bases between them. The CDR3 has 13 residues. From germline, CDR1 is SGHTA and CDR2 FQGNSA. CDR3 region: CATKRDTTTEQYF. In DNA form, the CDR3 reads TGTGCCACCAAAAGGGACACCACAACCGAGCAGTACTTC.

The sample holds a few counts of this clonotype. The chain uses TRBV14 and TRBJ2-1; D ambiguous. Germline CDR1 reads SGHDN; CDR2 reads FVKESK. This CDR3 region has 15 residues. Trimming stripped 2 bases from V and 0 bases from J, with 8 bases between. The CDR3 loop is CASSQTPSSYNEQFF. The CDR3, as DNA: TGTGCCAGCAGCCAAACTCCGAGCTCCTACAATGAGCAGTTCTTC.

This clonotype was seen only a few times. V gene TRBV27 combines with J gene TRBJ2-7, with 8 bases lining up with TRBD2. Germline CDR1 reads MNHEY; CDR2 reads SMNVEV (reference sequence). The trim removed 3 bases at V and 7 bases at J, leaving 14 bases unmatched. The CDR3 has 16 residues. The CDR3 reads CASSFLRSGGPAEQYF. CDR3 bases: TGTGCCAGCAGTTTCCTGCGCTCGGGGGGGCCGGCGGAGCAGTACTTC.

This clonotype occurred a few times. The genes are TRBV14 and TRBJ2-1; D might be TRBD1 (5 bases). Germline lookup yields CDR1 SGHDN and CDR2 FVKESK. Between the trimmed V and J ends, which lost 4 bases and 9 bases, there was a span of 13 bases. The CDR3 loop spans 13 amino acids. The CDR3 nucleotides read TGTGCCAGCAGCCTAGTAGGGGTTAGTGAGCAGTTCTTC. It translates to CASSLVGVSEQFF. The variable domain in full, with the rest retrieved from reference TRBV14 and TRBJ2-1, is EAGVTQFPSHSVIEKGQTVTLRCDPISGHDNLYWYRRVMGKEIKFLLHFVKESKQDESGMPNNRFLAERTGGTYSTLKVQPAELEDSGVYFCASSLVGVSEQFFGPGTRLTVL.

At least ten counts were recorded for this clonotype. The gene calls are TRBV20-1 and TRBJ2-3, with TRBD2 matching 10 bases. V lost 0 bases, J lost 1 base, and 1 base stayed unmatched. The length of the CDR3 is 15 residues. CDR1 and CDR2 from the germline V gene are DFQATT and SNEGSKA (reference sequence). The CDR3 DNA reads as TGCAGTGCTAGAGATACTAGCGGGGGCACAGATACGCAGTATTTT. This translates into CSARDTSGGTDTQYF.

This clonotype was observed a few times. The rearrangement uses TRBV3-1 and TRBJ2-1, with TRBD2 identical over 7 bases. The CDR3 covers 14 residues. Germline V gene sequence: CDR1 LGHDT, CDR2 YNNKEL (reference sequence). J gave up 7 bases and V 0 bases, and 3 bases lay outside the gene matches. The CDR3 nucleotides read TGTGCCAGCAGCCAAGAGGCTAGCGGTAATGAGCAGTTCTTC. Translating it yields CASSQEASGNEQFF.

The sample holds a few counts of this clonotype. This chain joins TRBV28 and TRBJ2-5; perhaps TRBD2 as D (5 bases). Germline CDR1 reads MDHEN; CDR2 reads SYDVKM. Trimming removed 3 bases from V and 5 bases from J, with 19 bases in between. CDR3 size: 16 residues. CDR3 amino acids: CASSFGVGVLGETQYF. In nucleotides, the CDR3 is TGTGCCAGCAGTTTCGGAGTCGGGGTGCTGGGGGAGACCCAGTACTTC.

This chain uses TRBV5-6 with TRBJ2-7, with D tentatively TRBD1 (6 bases). The CDR3 is made up of 16 amino acids. Germline V lookup: CDR1 SGHDT, CDR2 YYEEEE. Trimming removed 1 base at V and 3 bases at J, with 17 bases between. Here the CDR3 reads CASSLFPGQEYYEQYF. The CDR3 DNA reads as TGTGCCAGCAGCTTGTTCCCGGGACAAGAATACTACGAGCAGTACTTC. The variable domain in full, with the rest retrieved from reference TRBV5-6 and TRBJ2-7, is DAGVTQSPTHLIKTRGQQVTLRCSPKSGHDTVSWYQQALGQGPQFIFQYYEEEERQRGNFPDRFSGHQFPNYSSELNVNALLLGDSALYLCASSLFPGQEYYEQYFGPGTRLTVT.

This clonotype has only a few counts. The J gene is TRBJ2-7, the V gene TRBV5-6; D tentatively fits TRBD1 or TRBD2 (5 bases each). Trimming removed 3 bases at V and 0 bases at J, with 13 bases between. This CDR3 spans 15 amino acids. Germline loops: CDR1 SGHDT, CDR2 YYEEEE. The CDR3 coding sequence is TGTGCCAGCAGCTCGGGACCGCAGAGCTCCTACGAGCAGTACTTC. Translated, it gives CASSSGPQSSYEQYF.

This clonotype showed up just a few times. V and J are TRBV20-1 and TRBJ1-1; no definite D call. CDR3 length equals 14 residues. Trimming shortened V by 6 bases and J by 1 base, and 15 bases separated the two germline ends. The germline gives CDR1 DFQATT, CDR2 SNEGSKA (reference sequence). CDR3 protein: CSARPELKNTEAFF. CDR3 bases: TGCAGTGCAAGGCCGGAACTGAAGAACACTGAAGCTTTCTTT.

There are many counts of this clonotype. The V gene is TRBV27, the J gene TRBJ2-2; 8 bases map to TRBD1. The CDR3 is 16 residues long. Germline loops: CDR1 MNHEY, CDR2 SMNVEV (reference sequence). The trim removed 2 bases at V and 4 bases at J, leaving 6 bases unmatched. In nucleotides, the CDR3 is TGTGCCAGCAGTTTAAGTGGGACAGGTCCCACCGGGGAGCTGTTTTTT. Translated, it gives CASSLSGTGPTGELFF.

CDR3 nucleotide sequence: TGTGCCAGCTGCCGTCGGACTACCTACTCTGGGGCCAACGTCCTGACTTTC. Its protein product is CASCRRTTYSGANVLTF. The chain recombines TRBV3-1 with TRBJ2-6; D might be TRBD2 (6 bases). Trimming cost V 8 bases and J 0 bases, with 17 bases left between them. There are 17 residues in the CDR3. The germline V gene has CDR1 LGHDT and CDR2 YNNKEL (reference sequence).

This clonotype occurred many times. The chain has TRBV20-1 and TRBJ1-6; D remains unclear. This CDR3 spans 13 amino acids. Trimming removed 3 bases from V and 5 bases from J, with 8 bases in between. Germline CDR1 DFQATT, CDR2 SNEGSKA (reference sequence). CDR3 DNA sequence: TGCAGTGCTAGGGGCAAGGATAATTCACCCCTCCACTTT. It translates to CSARGKDNSPLHF.

This clonotype has more than one count but fewer than ten. This sequence joins TRBV11-2 and TRBJ2-1, with 9 bases aligning to TRBD2. Germline V lookup: CDR1 SGHAT, CDR2 FQNNGV. V trimming: 1 base; J trimming: 7 bases; junction bases outside the gene matches: 2. The CDR3 runs to 14 residues. The CDR3 coding sequence is TGTGCCAGCAGCTTAGTAGCGGGAGTAAATGAGCAGTTCTTC. Protein product: CASSLVAGVNEQFF.

This clonotype was detected a few times. This sequence joins TRBV5-1 and TRBJ1-3, with 7 bases aligning to TRBD1. The CDR3 is 14 amino acids. V lost 4 bases to trimming and J lost 4 bases; unmatched junction nucleotides: 5. The germline V gene has CDR1 SGHRS and CDR2 YFSETQ. As DNA, the CDR3 is TGCGCCAGCAGCGTGGGACAGACCGGAAACACCATATATTTT. Its translation: CASSVGQTGNTIYF. Full variable domain (missing parts from reference TRBV5-1 and TRBJ1-3): KAGVTQTPRYLIKTRGQQVTLSCSPISGHRSVSWYQQTPGQGLQFLFEYFSETQRNKGNFPGRFSGRQFSNSRSEMNVSTLELGDSALYLCASSVGQTGNTIYFGEGSWLTVV.

The chain employs TRBV29-1 and TRBJ2-5; possible D gene TRBD2, 6 bases. The ends were cut back, 6 bases at V and 2 bases at J, with 22 bases in the middle. The CDR3 loop spans 16 amino acids. Germline V gene sequence: CDR1 SQVTM, CDR2 ANQGSEA. In nucleotides, the CDR3 is TGCAGCGTCCCCCTCGGGGGTCTAGCGAAACAAGAGACCCAGTACTTC. As protein: CSVPLGGLAKQETQYF.

In its sample, this clonotype was seen once. The chain recombines TRBV24-1 with TRBJ2-3, with D tentatively TRBD1 or TRBD2 (5 bases each). Germline lookup yields CDR1 KGHDR and CDR2 SFDVKD. The CDR3 runs 15 residues. The germline V and J ends were trimmed by 3 bases and 0 bases, with 9 bases remaining between them. The CDR3 bases are TGTGCCACCAGTGATCCTGGGGGAAGCACAGATACGCAGTATTTT. Amino acids: CATSDPGGSTDTQYF.

The chain carries TRBV3-1 and TRBJ2-1; D is perhaps TRBD1 or TRBD2 (5 bases each). The CDR3 consists of 15 residues. Germline V gives CDR1 LGHDT, CDR2 YNNKEL (reference sequence). V was pared by 2 bases and J by 9 bases, with 17 bases between. The CDR3 nucleotides are TGTGCCAGCAGCCAACCTGCGTTTTGGGGGAGTGAGCAGTTCTTC. Its translation is CASSQPAFWGSEQFF.

In its sample, this clonotype was seen a few times. The chain carries TRBV18 and TRBJ2-5, with D possibly being TRBD1 or TRBD2 (5 bases each). Trimming left V 2 bases short and J 4 bases short, with 8 bases between. The CDR3 covers 13 residues. Germline CDR1 KGHSH, CDR2 LQKENI. The CDR3 protein is CASSPEGRETQYF. The DNA for the CDR3 is TGTGCCAGCTCACCAGAGGGGAGAGAGACCCAGTACTTC.

This clonotype has a count of ten or more. The chain employs TRBV7-9 and TRBJ1-4; D possibly corresponds to TRBD1 (6 bases). Per the germline V gene, CDR1 is SEHNR and CDR2 is FQNEAQ (reference sequence). The CDR3 is made up of 16 amino acids. With 5 bases removed from V and 0 bases from J, the gap between germline ends came to 13 bases. The CDR3 nucleotides read TGTGCCAGCAGCACCCGGGACAAGGCAACTAATGAAAAACTGTTTTTT. Translated, it gives CASSTRDKATNEKLFF.

V and J are TRBV28 and TRBJ2-3; D not resolved. Trimming pared 7 bases from V and 0 bases from J, leaving 14 bases between. CDR1 and CDR2 from the germline V gene are MDHEN and SYDVKM. The CDR3 is 15 amino acids. Here the CDR3 reads CASTFGQSSTDTQYF. As DNA, the CDR3 is TGTGCCAGCACCTTCGGGCAGTCTAGCACAGATACGCAGTATTTT. The full variable domain, completed using reference TRBV28 and TRBJ2-3, is DVKVTQSSRYLVKRTGEKVFLECVQDMDHENMFWYRQDPGLGLRLIYFSYDVKMKEKGDIPEGYSVSREKKERFSLILESASTNQTSMYLCASTFGQSSTDTQYFGPGTRLTVL.

CDR3 DNA: TGTGCCAGCAGCGCATGGGCTCAGCATTTGCGGGCAGATACGCAGTATTTT. Its translation is CASSAWAQHLRADTQYF. The chain has TRBV7-2 and TRBJ2-3, with D possibly being TRBD2 (5 bases). The CDR3 is 17 amino acids. Germline CDR1 reads SGHTA; CDR2 reads FQGNSA. The V end was cut by 5 bases, the J end by 4 bases, with 22 bases between.

This chain links TRBV30 with TRBJ2-6, with D uncertain. Germline loops: CDR1 GTSNPN, CDR2 SVGIG (reference sequence). There are 13 residues in the CDR3. Trimming took off 3 bases at V and 2 bases at J, with 5 bases between the two ends. The CDR3 here is CAWSVAGANVLTF. The CDR3 DNA is TGTGCCTGGAGCGTGGCTGGGGCCAACGTCCTGACTTTC.

The chain recombines TRBV29-1 with TRBJ1-2; D gene unclear. The V gene's germline CDR1 is SQVTM and CDR2 ANQGSEA. Trimming cost V 3 bases and J 4 bases, with 15 bases left between them. CDR3 length equals 14 residues. In DNA form, the CDR3 reads TGCAGCGTTGATGGGCTTAACACGGGCTATGGCTACACCTTC. Its translation: CSVDGLNTGYGYTF.

Many counts were recorded for this clonotype. This rearrangement joins TRBV5-1 to TRBJ2-7; TRBD2 matches 13 bases. This CDR3 is built from 15 residues. CDR1 and CDR2 (germline): SGHRS, YFSETQ. After removal of 3 bases from V and 6 bases from J, the junction contained 6 bases not matched to a gene. DNA for the CDR3: TGCGCCAGCAGCTCAACTAGCGGGGGGGCCCTCGAGCAGTACTTC. This codes for CASSSTSGGALEQYF. Looking up the rest from reference TRBV5-1 and TRBJ2-7 gives the full variable domain: KAGVTQTPRYLIKTRGQQVTLSCSPISGHRSVSWYQQTPGQGLQFLFEYFSETQRNKGNFPGRFSGRQFSNSRSEMNVSTLELGDSALYLCASSSTSGGALEQYFGPGTRLTVT.